The rows below give T cell receptor beta chains drawn from one sample of a study of T cell repertoires in cytomegalovirus infection. TCRdb fed the reads into MiXCR, producing one record per CDR3 protein. The sample holds some 920,000 distinct CDR3 sequences; around 31% are singletons and the top ten take roughly 13%. Which antigens these TCRs recognize remains unknown. Sample: cultured CD8+ T cells from PBMCs, taken from culture after CMV antigen stimulation. These receptors all come from a human donor in good health (CMV status not recorded). Some clones in this sample may be carry-over from other donors' samples. Both conserved end residues are part of each CDR3. The size of a clone is reported for some rows only, either as once, few or many, or as a class for expanded clones.

>TRBJ2-5|-|TRBV7-2
CASSLAWRTGDKGETQYF
>TRBJ2-3|-|TRBV27
CATAIGLASTQYF
>TRBJ1-2|-|TRBV7-2
CASSPNGYTF
>TRBJ2-3|many|TRBV7-2
CASSSGLAVGASTDTQYF
>TRBJ2-1|-|TRBV6-5
CASRHRRDEYNEQFF
>TRBJ1-5|-|TRBV12-5
CASGPDRNNQPQHF
>TRBJ1-1|few|TRBV19
CASSIDSRTEAFF
>TRBJ2-1|-|TRBV7-6
CASSQDGIEQFF
>TRBJ2-2|-|TRBV6-1
CASSQTWTGINTGELFF
>TRBJ1-1|few|TRBV14
CASSFFGTQEAFF
>TRBJ2-1|-|TRBV6-5
CASSYSTGRYNEQFF
>TRBJ2-2|few|TRBV11-2
CASSGFFRGQENTGELFF
>TRBJ2-5|once|TRBV6-2/TRBV6-3
CASSGLAAQETQYF
>TRBJ1-1|-|TRBV7-8
CASSSSYRRGVGTEAFF
>TRBJ1-6|few|TRBV15
CATSRKGKSGSPLHF
>TRBJ1-1|few|TRBV20-1
CSARVIRGTVGDLNTEAFF
>TRBJ2-6|few|TRBV28
CASRHQVSGANVLTF
>TRBJ2-1|-|TRBV12-3/TRBV12-4
CASSRHPGTFNEQFF
>TRBJ2-1|-|TRBV7-9
CASSPRTGGTYNEQFF
>TRBJ1-5|many|TRBV7-8
CASSPGGFNQPQHF
>TRBJ1-4|-|TRBV7-8
CASSLWGQDEKLFF
>TRBJ1-5|-|TRBV7-9
CASSAPGVTGHGDQPQHF
>TRBJ1-1|few|TRBV7-6
CASKGVRTEAFF
>TRBJ1-5|-|TRBV20-1
CSAPDVRQGNQPQHF